This T cell receptor (beta chain) was identified during a study of blood T cell repertoires in COVID-19. Across the whole study: Samples of COVID-19 (acute and convalescent) were obtained from the United States, Italy and Spain. In each case, the material was cDNA or gDNA derived from T cells, B-cell-depleted T cells, or PBMCs.

Enrollees, about 18 to 90 years old, lived in approximately 25 US areas. A single count supports this clone. Produced via immunoSEQ multiplex PCR; TCRdb's table is partial and in-frame only. This table has some 240,000 clones, under 90% appearing once. This sequence was found in a man aged 25-45 years with acute COVID-19. The sequencing sample was made of PBMCs or T cells enriched from blood (not recorded which).

CDR3 coding DNA: TGTGCCTGGAGACCAGGCGCCGGGGAGCTGTTTTTT. This encodes CAWRPGAGELFF. The genes are TRBV30 and TRBJ2-2; no reliable D call. The germline V gene has CDR1 GTSNPN and CDR2 SVGIG (reference sequence). Trimming pared 3 bases from V and 6 bases from J, leaving 8 bases between. This CDR3 spans 12 amino acids. The full variable domain, with the rest looked up from reference TRBV30 and TRBJ2-2, is SQTIHQWPATLVQPVGSPLSLECTVEGTSNPNLYWYRQAAGRGLQLLFYSVGIGQISSEVPQNLSASRPQDRQFILSSKKLLLSDSGFYLCAWRPGAGELFFGEGSRLTVL.